What follows are 5 T cell receptor beta chains derived from one specimen sequenced in a study of Ad26.COV2.S vaccination and SARS-CoV-2 variants. Regarding treatment: 15 to 20 received Ad26.COV2.S at low or high dose, single or two shots; several received placebo; per-sample allocation not given. Vaccine and placebo recipients were sampled on day 63 after the first injection. Method: immunoSEQ multiplex PCR; TCRdb's copy keeps in-frame clones and lacks some. Of about 350,000 clones listed, 86% were seen once; the top ten hold about 10%. Sequences were derived from peripheral blood, sampled in a trial of Ad26.COV2.S vaccine versus placebo. The receptor set was obtained from a person aged 18 to 65 who received the Ad26.COV2.S COVID-19 vaccine or a placebo.

The V and J genes are TRBV6-4 and TRBJ2-7; 9 bases are a match to TRBD1. The CDR3 has 14 amino acids. V lost 6 bases, J lost 2 bases, and 5 bases stayed unmatched. Per the germline V gene, CDR1 is MRHNA and CDR2 is SNTAGT. CDR3 sequence: CASSPGQGTYEQYF. In DNA, the CDR3 is TGTGCCAGCAGCCCGGGACAGGGTACCTACGAGCAGTACTTC.

The chain carries TRBV7-8 and TRBJ1-2; possible D gene TRBD1, 6 bases. The germline V gene encodes CDR1 SGHVS and CDR2 FQNEAQ. V was shortened by 8 bases and J by 0 bases, with 13 bases between the two germline ends. The CDR3 extends over 14 amino acids. CDR3 sequence (DNA): TGTGCCAGCGCCGGACAGACCGCTAACTATGGCTACACCTTC. Protein: CASAGQTANYGYTF.

This clone was seen more than once but under ten times. The CDR3 sequence: CASSQSWRANEQFF. The CDR3 DNA sequence: TGCGCCAGCAGTCAATCGTGGAGGGCTAATGAGCAGTTCTTC. The V gene is TRBV23-1, the J gene TRBJ2-1; D perhaps matches TRBD2 (6 bases). TRBV23-1 is an ORF, and what it does is uncertain. This CDR3 comprises 14 residues. The V gene lost 0 bases and the J gene lost 7 bases, with 10 bases spanning the gap.

V is TRBV4-3 and J is TRBJ2-2; 8 bases align to TRBD2. The CDR3 extends over 17 amino acids. Germline CDR1 is LGHNA and CDR2 is YSLEER. The V gene end was trimmed by 3 bases and the J gene end by 5 bases; junction bases not matched to a gene: 11. The CDR3 region has the DNA TGCGCCAGCAGCCACCCGGAGTTGGCTAGCGGGACCGGGGAGCTGTTTTTT. This sequence encodes CASSHPELASGTGELFF.

The V and J genes are TRBV5-4 and TRBJ2-2; TRBD1 matches 7 bases. Trimming cost V 5 bases and J 0 bases; bases outside gene matches: 7. The germline V gene has CDR1 SGHNT and CDR2 YYREEE (reference sequence). CDR3 length: 16 amino acids. CDR3 sequence: CASRLMGQPNTGELFF. The CDR3 DNA is TGTGCCAGCAGATTGATGGGACAGCCGAACACCGGGGAGCTGTTTTTT.